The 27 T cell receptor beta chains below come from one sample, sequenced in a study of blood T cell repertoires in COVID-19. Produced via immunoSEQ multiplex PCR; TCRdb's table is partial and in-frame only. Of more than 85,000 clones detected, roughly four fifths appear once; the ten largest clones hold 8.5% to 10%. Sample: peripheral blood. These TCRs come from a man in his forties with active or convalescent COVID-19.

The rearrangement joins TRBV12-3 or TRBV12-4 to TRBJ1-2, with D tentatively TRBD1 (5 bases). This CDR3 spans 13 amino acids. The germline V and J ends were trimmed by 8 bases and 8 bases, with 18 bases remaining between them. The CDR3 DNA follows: TGTGCCAGCGGGAGGGGCGCGGGTCGAGGCTACACCTTC. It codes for CASGRGAGRGYTF.

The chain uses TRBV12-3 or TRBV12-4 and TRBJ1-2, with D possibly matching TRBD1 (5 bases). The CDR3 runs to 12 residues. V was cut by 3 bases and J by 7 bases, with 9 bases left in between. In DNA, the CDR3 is TGTGCCAGCAGTTTTGAAGGGGTTGGCTACACCTTC. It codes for CASSFEGVGYTF.

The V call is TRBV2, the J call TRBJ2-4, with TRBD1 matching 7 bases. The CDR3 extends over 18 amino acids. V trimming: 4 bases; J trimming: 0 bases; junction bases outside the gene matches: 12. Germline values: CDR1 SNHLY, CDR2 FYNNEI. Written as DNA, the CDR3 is TGTGCCAGCAGTGTATTAGGACAGGAAGCATCAGCCAAAAACATTCAGTACTTC. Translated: CASSVLGQEASAKNIQYF.

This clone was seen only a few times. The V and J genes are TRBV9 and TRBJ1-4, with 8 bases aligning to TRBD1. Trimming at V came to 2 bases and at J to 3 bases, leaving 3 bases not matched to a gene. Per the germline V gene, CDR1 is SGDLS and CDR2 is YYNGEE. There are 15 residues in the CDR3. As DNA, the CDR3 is TGTGCCAGCAGCGTGGGACAGGCAGCTAATGAAAAACTGTTTTTT. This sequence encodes CASSVGQAANEKLFF.

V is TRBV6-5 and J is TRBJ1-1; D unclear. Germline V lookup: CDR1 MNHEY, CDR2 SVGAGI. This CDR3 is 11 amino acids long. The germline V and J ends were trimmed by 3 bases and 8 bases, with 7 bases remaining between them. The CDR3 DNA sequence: TGTGCCAGCAGTTATGGAGTCGAAGCTTTCTTT. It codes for CASSYGVEAFF.

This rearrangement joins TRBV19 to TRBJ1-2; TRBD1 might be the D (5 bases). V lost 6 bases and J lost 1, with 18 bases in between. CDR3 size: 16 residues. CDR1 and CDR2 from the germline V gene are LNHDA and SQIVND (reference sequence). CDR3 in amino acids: CASSPAGQPNNYGYTF. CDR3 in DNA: TGTGCCAGTAGCCCAGCGGGGCAGCCGAATAACTATGGCTACACCTTC.

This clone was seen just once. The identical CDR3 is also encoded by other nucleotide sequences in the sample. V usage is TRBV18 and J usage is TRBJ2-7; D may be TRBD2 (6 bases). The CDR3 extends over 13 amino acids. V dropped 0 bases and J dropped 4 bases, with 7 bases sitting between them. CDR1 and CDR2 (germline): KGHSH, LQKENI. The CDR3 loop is CASSPPGGYEQYF. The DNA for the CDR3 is TGTGCCAGCTCACCACCGGGGGGATACGAGCAGTACTTC.

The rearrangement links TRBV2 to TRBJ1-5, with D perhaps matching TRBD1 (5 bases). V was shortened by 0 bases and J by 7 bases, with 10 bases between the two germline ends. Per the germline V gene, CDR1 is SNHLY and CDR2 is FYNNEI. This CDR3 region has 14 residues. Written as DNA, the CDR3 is TGTGCCAGCAGTGAAGCGCAGGGCAGACAGCCCCAGCATTTT. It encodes CASSEAQGRQPQHF.

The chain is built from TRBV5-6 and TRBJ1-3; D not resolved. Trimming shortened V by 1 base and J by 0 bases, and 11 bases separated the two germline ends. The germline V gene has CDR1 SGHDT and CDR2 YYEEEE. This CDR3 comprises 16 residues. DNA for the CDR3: TGTGCCAGCAGCTTGTATCCAGGATTCTCTGGAAACACCATATATTTT. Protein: CASSLYPGFSGNTIYF.

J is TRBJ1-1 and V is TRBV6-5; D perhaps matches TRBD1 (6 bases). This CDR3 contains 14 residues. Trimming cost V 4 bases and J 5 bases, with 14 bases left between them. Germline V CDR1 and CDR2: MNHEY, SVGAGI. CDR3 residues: CASSSRGRWTEAFF. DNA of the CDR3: TGTGCCAGCAGTTCCAGGGGAAGATGGACTGAAGCTTTCTTT.

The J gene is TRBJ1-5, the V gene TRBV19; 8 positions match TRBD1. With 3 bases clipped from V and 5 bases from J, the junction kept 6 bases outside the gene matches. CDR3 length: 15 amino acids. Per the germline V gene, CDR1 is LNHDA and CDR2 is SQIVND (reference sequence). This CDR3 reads CASSIRGREDQPQHF. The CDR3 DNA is TGTGCCAGTAGTATCAGGGGGCGTGAGGATCAGCCCCAGCATTTT. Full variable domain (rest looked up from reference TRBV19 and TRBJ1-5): DGGITQSPKYLFRKEGQNVTLSCEQNLNHDAMYWYRQDPGQGLRLIYYSQIVNDFQKGDIAEGYSVSREKKESFPLTVTSAQKNPTAFYLCASSIRGREDQPQHFGDGTRLSIL.

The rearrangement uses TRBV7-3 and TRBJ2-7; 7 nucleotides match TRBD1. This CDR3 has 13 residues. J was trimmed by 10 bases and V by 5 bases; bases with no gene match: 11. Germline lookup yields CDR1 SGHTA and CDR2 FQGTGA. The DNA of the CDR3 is TGTGCCAGCAGCCAGGACAGGCAAGGGGGACAGTACTTC. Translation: CASSQDRQGGQYF.

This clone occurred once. The CDR3 DNA sequence: TGTGCCAGCAGTTTATCGAGAGGTGGAGGATTCTATAATTCACCCCTCCACTTT. Translation: CASSLSRGGGFYNSPLHF. This sequence joins TRBV27 and TRBJ1-6; D call uncertain. Germline CDR1 reads MNHEY; CDR2 reads SMNVEV (reference sequence). The ends were cut back, 0 bases at V and 3 bases at J, with 15 bases in the middle. CDR3 length equals 18 residues.

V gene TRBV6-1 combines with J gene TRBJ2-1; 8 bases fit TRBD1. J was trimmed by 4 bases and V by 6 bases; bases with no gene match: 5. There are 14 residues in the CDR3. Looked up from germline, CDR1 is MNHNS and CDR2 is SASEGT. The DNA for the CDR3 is TGTGCCAGCAGGCCCTGGGACAGGTACAATGAGCAGTTCTTC. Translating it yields CASRPWDRYNEQFF.

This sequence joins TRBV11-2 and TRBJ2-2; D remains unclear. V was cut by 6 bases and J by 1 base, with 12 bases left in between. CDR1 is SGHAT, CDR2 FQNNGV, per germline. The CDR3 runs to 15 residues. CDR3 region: CASRQLTENTGELFF. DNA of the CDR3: TGTGCCAGCAGGCAGCTTACAGAGAACACCGGGGAGCTGTTTTTT.

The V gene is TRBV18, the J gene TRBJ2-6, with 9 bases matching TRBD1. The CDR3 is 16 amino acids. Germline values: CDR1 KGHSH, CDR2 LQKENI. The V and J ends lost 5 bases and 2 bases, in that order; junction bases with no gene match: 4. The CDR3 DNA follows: TGTGCCAGCTCAGGGACAGGGTACACTGGGGCCAACGTCCTGACTTTC. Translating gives CASSGTGYTGANVLTF.

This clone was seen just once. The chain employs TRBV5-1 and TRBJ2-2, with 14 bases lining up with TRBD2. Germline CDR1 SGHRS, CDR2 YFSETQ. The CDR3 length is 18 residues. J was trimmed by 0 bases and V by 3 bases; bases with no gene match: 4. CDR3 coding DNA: TGCGCCAGCAGCTCCGGACTAGCGGGGGGCTCGAACACCGGGGAGCTGTTTTTT. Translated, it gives CASSSGLAGGSNTGELFF.

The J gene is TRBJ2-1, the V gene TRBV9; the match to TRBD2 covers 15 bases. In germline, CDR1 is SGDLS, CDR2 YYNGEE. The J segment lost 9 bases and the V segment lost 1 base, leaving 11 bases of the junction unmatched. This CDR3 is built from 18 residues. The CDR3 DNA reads TGTGCCAGCAGCGTAAGCCCCGGGACTAGCGGGGGGATGGGTGAGCAGTTCTTC. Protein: CASSVSPGTSGGMGEQFF. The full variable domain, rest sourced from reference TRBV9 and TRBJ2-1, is DSGVTQTPKHLITATGQRVTLRCSPRSGDLSVYWYQQSLDQGLQFLIQYYNGEERAKGNILERFSAQQFPDLHSELNLSSLELGDSALYFCASSVSPGTSGGMGEQFFGPGTRLTVL.

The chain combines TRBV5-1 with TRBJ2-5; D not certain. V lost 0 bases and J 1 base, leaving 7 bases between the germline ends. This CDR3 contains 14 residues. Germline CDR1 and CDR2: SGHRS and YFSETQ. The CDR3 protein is CASSLESLQETQYF. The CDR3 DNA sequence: TGCGCCAGCAGCTTGGAAAGCCTCCAAGAGACCCAGTACTTC.

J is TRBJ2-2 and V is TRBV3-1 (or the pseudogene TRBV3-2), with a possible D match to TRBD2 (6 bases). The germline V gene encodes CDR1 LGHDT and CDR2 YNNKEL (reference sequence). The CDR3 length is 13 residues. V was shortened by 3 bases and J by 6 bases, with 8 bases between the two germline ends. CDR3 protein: CASSQGGAGELFF. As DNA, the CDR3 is TGTGCCAGCAGCCAGGGGGGAGCCGGGGAGCTGTTTTTT.

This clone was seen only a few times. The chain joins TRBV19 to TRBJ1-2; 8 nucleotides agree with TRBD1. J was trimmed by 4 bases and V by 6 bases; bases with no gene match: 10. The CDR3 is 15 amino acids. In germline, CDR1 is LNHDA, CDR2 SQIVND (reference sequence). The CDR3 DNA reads TGTGCCAGTAGCCCGGGACAGGCGAACTTCTATGGCTACACCTTC. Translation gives CASSPGQANFYGYTF.

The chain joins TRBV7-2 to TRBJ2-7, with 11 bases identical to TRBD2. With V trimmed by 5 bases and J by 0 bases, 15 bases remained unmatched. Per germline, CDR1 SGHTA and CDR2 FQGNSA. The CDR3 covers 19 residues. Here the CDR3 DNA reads TGTGCCAGCAGCCGTGGATCGGGGACTAGCGGCCGAAGCTCCTACGAGCAGTACTTC. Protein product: CASSRGSGTSGRSSYEQYF.

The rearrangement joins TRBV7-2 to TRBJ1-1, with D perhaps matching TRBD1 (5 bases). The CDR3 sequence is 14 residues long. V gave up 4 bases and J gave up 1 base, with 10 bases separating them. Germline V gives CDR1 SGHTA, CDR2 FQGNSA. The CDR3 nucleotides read TGTGCCAGCAGCTCTACAGGCAGGAACACTGAAGCTTTCTTT. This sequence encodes CASSSTGRNTEAFF. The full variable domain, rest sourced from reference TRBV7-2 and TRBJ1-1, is GAGVSQSPSNKVTEKGKDVELRCDPISGHTALYWYRQSLGQGLEFLIYFQGNSAPDKSGLPSDRFSAERTGGSVSTLTIQRTQQEDSAVYLCASSSTGRNTEAFFGQGTRLTVV.

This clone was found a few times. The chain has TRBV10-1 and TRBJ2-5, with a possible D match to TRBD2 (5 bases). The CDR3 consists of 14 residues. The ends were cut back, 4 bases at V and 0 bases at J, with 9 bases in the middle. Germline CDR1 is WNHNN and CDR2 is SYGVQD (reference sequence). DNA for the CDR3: TGCGCCAGCAGTGTTGGACTTTACCAAGAGACCCAGTACTTC. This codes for CASSVGLYQETQYF.

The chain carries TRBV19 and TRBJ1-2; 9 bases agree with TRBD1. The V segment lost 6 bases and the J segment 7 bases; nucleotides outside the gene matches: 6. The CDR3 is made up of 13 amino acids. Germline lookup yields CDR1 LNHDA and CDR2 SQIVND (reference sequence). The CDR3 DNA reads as TGTGCCAGTAGCCCACCGGACAGGGGTGGCTACACCTTC. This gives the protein CASSPPDRGGYTF.

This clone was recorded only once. The CDR3 loop is CASGQGAGSPLHF. As DNA, the CDR3 is TGTGCTAGTGGTCAGGGGGCAGGTTCACCCCTCCACTTT. The chain uses TRBV12-5 and TRBJ1-6; 8 bases align to TRBD1. V shed 5 bases and J 9 bases; nucleotides not matched to a gene: 3. Looked up from germline, CDR1 is LGHNT and CDR2 is FRNRAP. This CDR3 region has 13 residues.

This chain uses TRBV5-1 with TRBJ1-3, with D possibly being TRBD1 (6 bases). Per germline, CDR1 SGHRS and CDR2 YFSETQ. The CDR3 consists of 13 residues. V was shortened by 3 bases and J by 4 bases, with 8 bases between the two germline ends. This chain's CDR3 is CASSSDRGNTIYF. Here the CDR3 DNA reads TGCGCCAGCAGCTCGGACAGAGGAAACACCATATATTTT.